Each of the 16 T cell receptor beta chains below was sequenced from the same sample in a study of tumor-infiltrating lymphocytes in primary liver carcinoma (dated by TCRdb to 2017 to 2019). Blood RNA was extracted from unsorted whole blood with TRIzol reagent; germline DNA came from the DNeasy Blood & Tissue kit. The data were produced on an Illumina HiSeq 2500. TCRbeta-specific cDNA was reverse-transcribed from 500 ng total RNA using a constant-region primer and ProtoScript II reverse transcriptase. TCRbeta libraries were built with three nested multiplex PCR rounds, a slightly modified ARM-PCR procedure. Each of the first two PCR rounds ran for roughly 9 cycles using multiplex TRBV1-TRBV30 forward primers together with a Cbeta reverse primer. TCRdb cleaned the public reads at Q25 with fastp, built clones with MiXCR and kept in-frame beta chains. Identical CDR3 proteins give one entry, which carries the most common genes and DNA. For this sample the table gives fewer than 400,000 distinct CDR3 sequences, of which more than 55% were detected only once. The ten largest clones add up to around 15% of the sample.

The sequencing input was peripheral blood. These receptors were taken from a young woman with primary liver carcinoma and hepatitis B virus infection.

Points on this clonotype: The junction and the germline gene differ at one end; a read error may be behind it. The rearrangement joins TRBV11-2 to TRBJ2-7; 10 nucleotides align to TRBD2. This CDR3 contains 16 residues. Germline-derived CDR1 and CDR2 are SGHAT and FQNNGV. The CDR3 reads CDSSLRQTSGNYEQYF. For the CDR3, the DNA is TGTGACAGCAGCTTAAGGCAAACTAGCGGGAACTACGAGCAGTACTTC.

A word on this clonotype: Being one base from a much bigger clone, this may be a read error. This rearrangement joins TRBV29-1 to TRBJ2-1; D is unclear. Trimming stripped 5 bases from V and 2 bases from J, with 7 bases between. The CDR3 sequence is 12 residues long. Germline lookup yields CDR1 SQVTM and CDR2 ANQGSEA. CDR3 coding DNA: TGCAGCGTTAAATATCCCTACAATGAGCAGTTCTTC. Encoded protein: CSVKYPYNEQFF.

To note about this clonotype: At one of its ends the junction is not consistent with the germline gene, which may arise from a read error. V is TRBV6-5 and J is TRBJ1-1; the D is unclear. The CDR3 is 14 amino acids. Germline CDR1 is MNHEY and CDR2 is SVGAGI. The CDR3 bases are TGTGCCAGCAGCCCGGACGGGCAGAACACTGAAGCTCTCTTT. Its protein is CASSPDGQNTEALF.

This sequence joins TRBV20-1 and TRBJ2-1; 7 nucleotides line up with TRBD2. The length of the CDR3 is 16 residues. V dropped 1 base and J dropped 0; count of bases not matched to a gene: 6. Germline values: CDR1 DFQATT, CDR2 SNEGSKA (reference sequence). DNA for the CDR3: TGCAGTGCTAGAGTCACTAGCGCAGGCTCCTACAATGAGCAGTTCTTC. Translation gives CSARVTSAGSYNEQFF.

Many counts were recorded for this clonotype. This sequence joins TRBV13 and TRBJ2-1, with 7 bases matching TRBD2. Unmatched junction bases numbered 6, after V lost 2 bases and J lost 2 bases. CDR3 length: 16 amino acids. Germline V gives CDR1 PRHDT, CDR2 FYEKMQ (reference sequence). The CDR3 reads CASSLWAGETYNEQFF. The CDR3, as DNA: TGTGCCAGCAGCTTATGGGCGGGAGAAACCTACAATGAGCAGTTCTTC.

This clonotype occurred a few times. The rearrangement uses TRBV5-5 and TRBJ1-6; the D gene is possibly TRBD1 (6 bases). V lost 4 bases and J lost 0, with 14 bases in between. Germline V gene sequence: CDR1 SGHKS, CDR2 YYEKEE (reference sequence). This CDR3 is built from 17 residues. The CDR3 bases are TGTGCCAGCAGCGCCCGGGACACCTACTCCTATAATTCACCCCTCCACTTT. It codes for CASSARDTYSYNSPLHF.

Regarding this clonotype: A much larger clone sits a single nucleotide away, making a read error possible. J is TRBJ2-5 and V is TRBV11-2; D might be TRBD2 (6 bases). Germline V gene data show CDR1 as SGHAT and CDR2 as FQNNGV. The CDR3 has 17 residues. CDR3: CASSLWRARSREETQCF. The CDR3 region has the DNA TGTGCCAGCAGCTTATGGAGGGCCCGTTCGAGGGAAGAGACCCAGTGCTTC.

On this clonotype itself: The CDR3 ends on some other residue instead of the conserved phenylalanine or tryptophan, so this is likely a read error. The CDR3 nucleotides are TGTGCCAGCAGCTTAGGTTTTGGAGCGGGAGTAGGAGGCGCAGATACGCAGTATTTG. Translation: CASSLGFGAGVGGADTQYL. This sequence joins TRBV11-3 and TRBJ2-3; 8 bases line up with TRBD2. Germline-derived CDR1 and CDR2 are SGHNT and YENEEA. V trimming: 1 base; J trimming: 4 bases; junction bases outside the gene matches: 16. The CDR3 spans 19 residues.

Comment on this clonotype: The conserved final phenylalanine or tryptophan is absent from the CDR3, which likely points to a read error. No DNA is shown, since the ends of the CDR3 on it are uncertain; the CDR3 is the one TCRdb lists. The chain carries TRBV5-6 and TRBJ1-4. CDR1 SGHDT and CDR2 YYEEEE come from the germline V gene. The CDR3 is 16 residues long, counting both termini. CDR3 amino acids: CASSLGRVTVNEKLLL.

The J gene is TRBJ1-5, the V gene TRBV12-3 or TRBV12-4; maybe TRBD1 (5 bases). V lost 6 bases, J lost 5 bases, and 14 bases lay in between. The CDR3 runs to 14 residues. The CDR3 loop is CASSSRQTDQPQHF. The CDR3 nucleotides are TGTGCCAGCAGCTCAAGACAGACTGATCAGCCCCAGCATTTT.

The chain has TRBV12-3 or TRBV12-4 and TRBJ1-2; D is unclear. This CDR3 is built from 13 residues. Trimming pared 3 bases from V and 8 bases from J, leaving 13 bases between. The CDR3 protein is CASSFLEKRGYTF. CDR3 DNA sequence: TGTGCCAGCAGTTTTCTGGAGAAGAGAGGCTACACCTTC.

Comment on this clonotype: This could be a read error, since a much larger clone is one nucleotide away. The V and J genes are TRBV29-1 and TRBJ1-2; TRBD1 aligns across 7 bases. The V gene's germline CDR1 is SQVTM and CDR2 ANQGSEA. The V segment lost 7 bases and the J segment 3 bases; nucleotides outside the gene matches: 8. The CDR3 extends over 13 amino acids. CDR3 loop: CSAAPDRDYGYTF. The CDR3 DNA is TGCAGCGCTGCGCCTGACAGGGACTATGGCTACACCTTC.

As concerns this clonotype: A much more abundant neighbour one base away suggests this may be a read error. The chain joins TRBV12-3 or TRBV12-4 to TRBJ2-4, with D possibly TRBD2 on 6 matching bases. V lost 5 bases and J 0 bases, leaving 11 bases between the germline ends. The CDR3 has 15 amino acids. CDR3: CASSPWGVAKNIQYF. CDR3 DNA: TGTGCCAGCAGTCCGTGGGGGGTAGCCAAAAACATTCAGTACTTC.

In nucleotides, the CDR3 is TGTGCCAGCGCCGCTTGGACAGCTAACACTGAAGCTTTCTTT. Translation gives CASAAWTANTEAFF. V is TRBV12-3 or TRBV12-4 and J is TRBJ1-1; a possible D gene is TRBD1 (6 bases). V gave up 8 bases and J gave up 2 bases, with 15 bases separating them. This CDR3 comprises 14 residues.

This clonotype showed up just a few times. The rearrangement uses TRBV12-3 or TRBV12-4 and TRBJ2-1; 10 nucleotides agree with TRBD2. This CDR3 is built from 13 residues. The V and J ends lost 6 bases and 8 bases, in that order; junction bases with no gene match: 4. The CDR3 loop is CASRSGRAYEQFF. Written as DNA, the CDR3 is TGTGCCAGCAGAAGCGGGAGGGCATATGAGCAGTTCTTC.

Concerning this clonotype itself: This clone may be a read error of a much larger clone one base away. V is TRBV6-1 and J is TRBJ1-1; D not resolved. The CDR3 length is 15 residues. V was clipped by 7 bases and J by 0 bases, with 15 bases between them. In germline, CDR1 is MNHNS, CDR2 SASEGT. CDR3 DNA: TGTGCCAGCAATGAGGGTCAAGTATTGAACACTGAAGCTTTCTTT. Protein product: CASNEGQVLNTEAFF.